This T cell receptor (beta chain) was sequenced for a study of cytomegalovirus exposure and HLA in healthy donors. Findings and caveats of the study: An Asian-associated ancestry cluster reportedly showed fewer N-insertions than the roughly 670-donor mean in a later analysis. A later look showed TCR association rates differing by HLA locus, highest for DRB1 and lowest for HLA-C. It is likely that the observed cluster of highly shared sequence variants was a sequencing artifact.

This clone occurred once. The antigen is undetermined. Donors in the study were healthy people who gave bone marrow. The primer mix had 60 Vbeta and 13 Jbeta primers. Profiled with immunoSEQ multiplex PCR; TCRdb holds only in-frame clones, not every one. The table includes 150,000 to 180,000 clones, less than 80% detected once. The CDR3 length is 14 residues. CDR1 and CDR2 (germline): SGHRS, YFSETQ. The J gene is TRBJ2-5, the V gene TRBV5-1, with a tentative D call TRBD2 (5 bases). The end of the DNA aligns better with TRBJ2-7, so the J call may be wrong. The sequence was obtained from a man aged 25 to 40 in good health and CMV-seronegative. Sequencing used PBMCs. The CDR3 protein is CASSLRTASYEQYF. The DNA for the CDR3 is TGCGCCAGCAGCTTACGGACTGCCTCCTACGAGCAGTACTTC.